One sample yielded the 12 T cell receptor beta chains listed below, sequenced in a study of identical twins. TCRdb re-called the 5' RACE reads through MiXCR, storing one row per CDR3 protein. The sample includes approximately 630,000 distinct CDR3 sequences, around 7.5% of them seen just once. This sample also appeared in a second study, on yellow fever vaccine responses in identical twins.

Sequencing input: PBMCs. The receptors originated from a woman younger than 35 in good health.

This clonotype appeared many times. The chain links TRBV18 to TRBJ2-1, with D perhaps matching TRBD1 (5 bases). The CDR3 runs 16 residues. V gave up 5 bases and J gave up 5 bases, with 19 bases separating them. Germline-derived CDR1 and CDR2 are KGHSH and LQKENI. In DNA form, the CDR3 reads TGTGCCAGCTCAGTTCGAAGAACCAGGGAACACAATGAGCAGTTCTTC. Its translation is CASSVRRTREHNEQFF.

This clonotype was observed a handful of times. This rearrangement joins TRBV2 to TRBJ1-2; D remains unclear. The CDR3 extends over 17 amino acids. CDR1 is SNHLY, CDR2 FYNNEI, per germline. Trimming pared 5 bases from V and 5 bases from J, leaving 24 bases between. The CDR3 protein is CASSPWSPTEVEYGYTF. Written as DNA, the CDR3 is TGTGCCAGCAGTCCCTGGAGCCCGACGGAGGTCGAGTATGGCTACACCTTC.

This rearrangement joins TRBV7-8 to TRBJ2-1; perhaps TRBD2 as D (6 bases). Germline V gene data show CDR1 as SGHVS and CDR2 as FQNEAQ. Trimming shortened V by 5 bases and J by 8 bases, and 19 bases separated the two germline ends. This CDR3 is 15 amino acids long. CDR3 in amino acids: CASSPRRLVFDEQFF. In DNA form, the CDR3 reads TGTGCCAGCAGCCCGAGAAGACTAGTGTTCGATGAGCAGTTCTTC. The full variable domain, in which reference TRBV7-8 and TRBJ2-1 provide the parts outside the CDR3, is GAGVSQSPRYKVAKRGQDVALRCDPISGHVSLFWYQQALGQGPEFLTYFQNEAQLDKSGLPSDRFFAERPEGSVSTLKIQRTQQEDSAVYLCASSPRRLVFDEQFFGPGTRLTVL.

The chain has TRBV12-3 or TRBV12-4 and TRBJ2-7, with 10 bases fitting TRBD2. Losses at the gene ends were 6 bases for V and 3 bases for J; bases not matched to a gene: 2. This CDR3 region has 13 residues. CDR3 DNA: TGTGCCAGCAGCCCTAGCGGGGGCTACGAGCAGTACTTC. Its protein product is CASSPSGGYEQYF.

This clonotype was detected only a few times. The rearrangement links TRBV20-1 to TRBJ2-1; TRBD2 matches 14 bases. This CDR3 region has 16 residues. V trimming: 2 bases; J trimming: 7 bases; junction bases outside the gene matches: 7. Germline V gene data show CDR1 as DFQATT and CDR2 as SNEGSKA (reference sequence). CDR3 residues: CSARPGLAGVGNEQFF. The CDR3, as DNA: TGCAGTGCTAGACCGGGACTAGCGGGAGTAGGTAATGAGCAGTTCTTC.

The rearrangement uses TRBV5-1 and TRBJ2-5, with 11 bases lining up with TRBD2. Germline loops: CDR1 SGHRS, CDR2 YFSETQ. CDR3 size: 14 residues. V dropped 3 bases and J dropped 5; count of bases not matched to a gene: 3. CDR3 in amino acids: CASSSGLAVETQYF. CDR3 DNA: TGCGCCAGCAGCTCGGGACTAGCGGTCGAGACCCAGTACTTC.

Ten or more counts support this clonotype. This chain links TRBV5-1 with TRBJ2-7; TRBD2 aligns across 7 bases. The CDR3 totals 16 residues. The V and J ends lost 0 bases and 2 bases, in that order; junction bases with no gene match: 8. CDR1 and CDR2 from the germline V gene are SGHRS and YFSETQ. CDR3 nucleotide sequence: TGCGCCAGCAGCTTGGGAGTAGGGACTATCCCCTACGAGCAGTACTTC. It yields the protein CASSLGVGTIPYEQYF.

This clonotype was counted many times. This sequence joins TRBV6-2 or TRBV6-3 and TRBJ2-1; 9 bases align to TRBD1. J was trimmed by 3 bases and V by 2 bases; bases with no gene match: 5. The CDR3 is 16 residues long. Germline CDR1 is MNHEY and CDR2 is SVGEGT. The CDR3 DNA reads TGTGCCAGCAGTTACCCTGGGACAGGGAGCTACAATGAGCAGTTCTTC. Translated: CASSYPGTGSYNEQFF.

Many counts were recorded for this clonotype. This chain uses TRBV5-1 with TRBJ2-3, with D perhaps matching TRBD2 (6 bases). V shed 0 bases and J shed 4 bases, with 9 bases lying between them. The CDR3 has 14 amino acids. Germline V CDR1 and CDR2: SGHRS, YFSETQ. The DNA for the CDR3 is TGCGCCAGCAGCTTGGGGGAGGTGGCAGATACGCAGTATTTT. It is translated as CASSLGEVADTQYF.

This clonotype has only a few counts. The junction departs from the called germline gene at one end, perhaps through a read error. The chain uses TRBV11-2 and TRBJ2-1, with 9 bases fitting TRBD2. Germline V lookup: CDR1 SGHAT, CDR2 FQNNGV. This CDR3 has 15 amino acids. The CDR3 sequence: CASSLDWTSANEQFF. Here the CDR3 DNA reads TGTGCCAGCAGCCTAGACTGGACTAGCGCAAATGAGCAGTTCTTC. Together with reference TRBV11-2 and TRBJ2-1, the CDR3 gives the full variable domain: EAGVAQSPRYKIIEKRQSVAFWCNPISGHATLYWYQQILGQGPKLLIQFQNNGVVDDSQLPKDRFSAERLKGVDSTLKIQPAKLEDSAVYLCASSLDWTSANEQFFGPGTRLTVL.

The rearrangement links TRBV7-3 to TRBJ2-3; D gene unclear. There are 14 residues in the CDR3. Germline CDR1 and CDR2: SGHTA and FQGTGA. Trimming pared 4 bases from V and 5 bases from J, leaving 13 bases between. CDR3 loop: CASSSNVLGDTQYF. CDR3 bases: TGTGCCAGCAGCTCCAATGTCCTAGGAGATACGCAGTATTTT.

There are many counts of this clonotype. The chain uses TRBV10-1 and TRBJ2-1; D might be TRBD2 (5 bases). Trimming pared 0 bases from V and 5 bases from J, leaving 20 bases between. There are 18 residues in the CDR3. Germline V gives CDR1 WNHNN, CDR2 SYGVQD (reference sequence). In DNA form, the CDR3 reads TGCGCCAGCAGTGAGTCGATTTCTAGCAAATACACAAACAATGAGCAGTTCTTC. This translates into CASSESISSKYTNNEQFF.